A single sample gave rise to the 28 T cell receptor beta chains below, sequenced in a study of cytomegalovirus exposure and HLA in healthy donors. This PCR relied on a set of 60 Vbeta primers and 13 Jbeta primers. The repertoire was sequenced with immunoSEQ multiplex PCR; TCRdb's copy has only in-frame clones and lacks some. The table records about 170,000 clones, 80% to 90% of them present only once. What was sequenced was PBMCs. These TCRs come from a woman under 30 in good health and CMV-seronegative.

The J gene is TRBJ1-2, the V gene TRBV7-2; possible D gene TRBD1, 5 bases. The CDR3 is 12 amino acids. Germline CDR1 and CDR2: SGHTA and FQGNSA. The V end was cut by 5 bases, the J end by 6 bases, with 10 bases between. The CDR3 here is CASSDSQNGYTF. For the CDR3, the DNA is TGTGCCAGCAGCGACAGCCAGAATGGCTACACCTTC.

The chain carries TRBV5-4 and TRBJ2-1; TRBD1 aligns across 12 bases. The CDR3 totals 16 residues. Per the germline V gene, CDR1 is SGHNT and CDR2 is YYREEE (reference sequence). After removal of 4 bases from V and 4 bases from J, the junction contained 6 bases not matched to a gene. CDR3 nucleotides: TGTGCCAGCAGCCCAGCGGGACAGGGGGCTTACAATGAGCAGTTCTTC. It encodes CASSPAGQGAYNEQFF.

The rearrangement joins TRBV5-1 to TRBJ2-1; 9 bases fit TRBD2. V lost 3 bases to trimming and J lost 6 bases; unmatched junction nucleotides: 13. The CDR3 runs to 17 residues. The germline gives CDR1 SGHRS, CDR2 YFSETQ. The DNA for the CDR3 is TGCGCCAGCAGCTCCGGGCGGGCTAGCGGGACCTTCAATGAGCAGTTCTTC. This gives the protein CASSSGRASGTFNEQFF.

Concerning this clone itself: An end of the junction does not agree with germline; a read error may underlie this. The chain combines TRBV7-9 with TRBJ2-1; 13 bases are a match to TRBD2. From germline, CDR1 is SEHNR and CDR2 FQNEAQ (reference sequence). The CDR3 is made up of 17 amino acids. The CDR3 DNA reads as TGTTCCAGCAGCCTAGGATATGGACTAGCGGGAGTCGATGAGCAGTTCTTC. Translated: CSSSLGYGLAGVDEQFF.

The genes are TRBV5-5 and TRBJ1-1; TRBD1 matches 8 bases. CDR1 and CDR2 (germline): SGHKS, YYEKEE (reference sequence). V trimming: 3 bases; J trimming: 4 bases; junction bases outside the gene matches: 5. The CDR3 runs 14 residues. CDR3 in DNA: TGTGCCAGCAGCTGGCAGGGGGCCGGCACTGAAGCTTTCTTT. Encoded protein: CASSWQGAGTEAFF.

This chain uses TRBV11-2 with TRBJ2-7, with D tentatively TRBD2 (5 bases). Germline CDR1 is SGHAT and CDR2 is FQNNGV. Trimming took off 5 bases at V and 3 bases at J, with 23 bases between the two ends. The CDR3 consists of 17 residues. The CDR3 sequence is CASSERPPGSGFYEQYF. CDR3 DNA: TGTGCCAGCAGCGAAAGACCTCCGGGGTCCGGATTCTACGAGCAGTACTTC.

This clone was seen a few times. The chain couples TRBV6-5 to TRBJ1-4, with TRBD1 as a possible D gene (5 bases). Germline V gives CDR1 MNHEY, CDR2 SVGAGI. The V gene lost 2 bases and the J gene lost 3 bases, with 13 bases spanning the gap. The CDR3 is 16 amino acids. The CDR3 nucleotides read TGTGCCAGCAGTTACAATCCCAGGGTTGCTAATGAAAAACTGTTTTTT. Protein sequence: CASSYNPRVANEKLFF.

This clone is a singleton in its sample. The chain employs TRBV19 and TRBJ1-4, with D perhaps TRBD1 (6 bases). Germline V gene data show CDR1 as LNHDA and CDR2 as SQIVND (reference sequence). Trimming removed 8 bases at V and 5 bases at J, with 12 bases between. The CDR3 runs 13 residues. The CDR3 spells CASRDTSNEKLFF. The CDR3 DNA sequence: TGTGCCAGTCGGGACACTTCGAATGAAAAACTGTTTTTT.

The chain uses TRBV28 and TRBJ1-2; tentatively, D is TRBD1 (6 bases). Trimming took 5 bases from V and 4 from J, leaving 14 bases between them. CDR3 size: 14 residues. CDR1 MDHEN and CDR2 SYDVKM come from the germline V gene. CDR3 region: CASSPQGTLYGYTF. The CDR3 nucleotides read TGTGCCAGCAGTCCTCAGGGGACCCTCTATGGCTACACCTTC.

This rearrangement joins TRBV18 to TRBJ2-5, with 8 bases fitting TRBD1. The CDR3 extends over 16 amino acids. Germline values: CDR1 KGHSH, CDR2 LQKENI. J gave up 5 bases and V 3 bases, and 11 bases lay outside the gene matches. The CDR3 DNA reads as TGTGCCAGCTCACCCACCCAGGGACAGGCAGGGGAGACCCAGTACTTC. As protein: CASSPTQGQAGETQYF.

The V gene is TRBV18, the J gene TRBJ1-5, with TRBD1 as a possible D gene (6 bases). CDR1 and CDR2 (germline): KGHSH, LQKENI. This CDR3 region has 14 residues. The V and J ends lost 2 bases and 5 bases respectively, with 10 bases between them. The CDR3 here is CASSPTGIDQPQHF. CDR3 bases: TGTGCCAGCTCACCAACAGGGATAGATCAGCCCCAGCATTTT.

The J gene is TRBJ1-2, the V gene TRBV19; unclear D gene. CDR1 is LNHDA, CDR2 SQIVND, per germline (reference sequence). Trimming removed 5 bases from V and 8 bases from J, with 15 bases in between. The CDR3 contains 13 residues. CDR3 residues: CASSFGMGRGYTF. The CDR3 DNA is TGTGCCAGTAGTTTCGGGATGGGCCGGGGCTACACCTTC.

The chain joins TRBV7-9 to TRBJ2-5, with 12 bases that match TRBD2. The germline CDR1 and CDR2 sequences are SEHNR and FQNEAQ (reference sequence). This CDR3 comprises 15 residues. V trimming: 5 bases; J trimming: 5 bases; junction bases outside the gene matches: 6. In nucleotides, the CDR3 is TGTGCCAGCAGCCCTCGGACTAGCGGGGTGGAGACCCAGTACTTC. It is translated as CASSPRTSGVETQYF.

The rearrangement joins TRBV28 to TRBJ2-1; 9 bases match TRBD2. Trimming took 5 bases from V and 5 from J; bases not matched to a gene: 7. Germline CDR1 is MDHEN and CDR2 is SYDVKM. CDR3 length: 15 amino acids. The CDR3 DNA reads TGTGCCAGCAGTCACCTCAGGACTAGCGACAATGAGCAGTTCTTC. Amino acid sequence: CASSHLRTSDNEQFF.

This clone was detected only a few times. The chain has TRBV7-9 and TRBJ1-3, with D unclear. The V and J ends lost 6 bases and 0 bases respectively, with 12 bases between them. The V gene's germline CDR1 is SEHNR and CDR2 FQNEAQ (reference sequence). This CDR3 comprises 15 residues. CDR3 loop: CASSGQVNSGNTIYF. CDR3 nucleotide sequence: TGTGCCAGCAGTGGCCAGGTTAACTCTGGAAACACCATATATTTT.

This chain joins TRBV21-1 and TRBJ2-7; TRBD2 is the table's D call and was not checked against the DNA. TRBV21-1 is classified as a pseudogene. The CDR3 has 16 residues. CDR3 sequence (DNA): TGTGCCAGCAGCAAAGCAACTAGCGGGACCTCCTACGAGCAGTACTTC. It encodes CASSKATSGTSYEQYF.

The CDR3 DNA reads TGTGCTAGTGGTTTCTCTAGCGGGGATTACAATGAGCAGTTCTTC. Its translation is CASGFSSGDYNEQFF. V and J are TRBV12-5 and TRBJ2-1; 9 nucleotides align to TRBD2. V lost 3 bases and J lost 4; bases outside the gene matches: 4. The germline V gene has CDR1 LGHNT and CDR2 FRNRAP. This CDR3 contains 15 residues.

The chain joins TRBV7-9 to TRBJ2-1; 7 nucleotides line up with TRBD2. The junction had 6 bases not matched to a gene; V was cut back by 4 bases and J by 3 bases. The V gene's germline CDR1 is SEHNR and CDR2 FQNEAQ (reference sequence). CDR3 size: 15 residues. CDR3: CASSSSGGRYNEQFF. In nucleotides, the CDR3 is TGTGCCAGCAGCTCTTCGGGAGGCCGCTACAATGAGCAGTTCTTC. The complete variable domain, with remaining parts taken from reference TRBV7-9 and TRBJ2-1, reads DTGVSQNPRHKITKRGQNVTFRCDPISEHNRLYWYRQTLGQGPEFLTYFQNEAQLEKSRLLSDRFSAERPKGSFSTLEIQRTEQGDSAMYLCASSSSGGRYNEQFFGPGTRLTVL.

This clone was found once. This sequence joins TRBV6-5 and TRBJ1-1; 8 bases are a match to TRBD1. Unmatched junction bases numbered 2, after V lost 5 bases and J lost 3 bases. Per the germline V gene, CDR1 is MNHEY and CDR2 is SVGAGI. This CDR3 is 13 amino acids long. CDR3 loop: CASSQGAYTEAFF. CDR3 nucleotides: TGTGCCAGCAGTCAGGGGGCGTACACTGAAGCTTTCTTT.

V and J are TRBV2 and TRBJ1-4, with unresolved D. V was cut by 5 bases and J by 6 bases, with 16 bases left in between. Germline CDR1 reads SNHLY; CDR2 reads FYNNEI. There are 15 residues in the CDR3. The CDR3 loop is CASSSRILSYEKLFF. DNA for the CDR3: TGTGCCAGCAGTTCCAGGATTTTGTCGTATGAAAAACTGTTTTTT.

V is TRBV6-5 and J is TRBJ1-5, with D tentatively TRBD1 (6 bases). Germline V CDR1 and CDR2: MNHEY, SVGAGI. The V and J ends lost 6 bases and 5 bases respectively, with 14 bases between them. This CDR3 contains 14 residues. In DNA form, the CDR3 reads TGTGCCAGCAGCCCCAGGGGAACCGATCAGCCCCAGCATTTT. It encodes CASSPRGTDQPQHF.

This rearrangement joins TRBV30 to TRBJ2-1; TRBD2 matches 12 bases. Germline CDR1 GTSNPN, CDR2 SVGIG (reference sequence). V dropped 1 base and J dropped 14; count of bases not matched to a gene: 6. The CDR3 has 13 amino acids. The CDR3, as DNA: TGTGCCTGGAGTGAGACTAGCGGGAGAGTTAAGTTCTTC. Its translation: CAWSETSGRVKFF. The full variable domain, with the rest looked up from reference TRBV30 and TRBJ2-1, is SQTIHQWPATLVQPVGSPLSLECTVEGTSNPNLYWYRQAAGRGLQLLFYSVGIGQISSEVPQNLSASRPQDRQFILSSKKLLLSDSGFYLCAWSETSGRVKFFGPGTRLTVL.

This clone turned up a few times. The rearrangement uses TRBV6-6 and TRBJ2-5; D is perhaps TRBD2 (5 bases). The J call is uncertain, as TRBJ2-7 better fits the DNA end. The CDR3 is 14 residues long. Germline CDR1 and CDR2: MNHNY and SVGAGI (reference sequence). CDR3 protein: CASSFDTSRAEQYF. The CDR3 nucleotides read TGTGCCAGCAGTTTCGACACATCGAGGGCCGAGCAGTACTTC.

The chain carries TRBV18 and TRBJ2-5; 13 bases are shared with TRBD2. CDR1 and CDR2 (germline): KGHSH, LQKENI. This CDR3 contains 15 residues. The J segment lost 5 bases and the V segment lost 4 bases, leaving 4 bases of the junction unmatched. CDR3 sequence reads: CASSQGLAGMETQYF. The CDR3, as DNA: TGTGCCAGCTCACAGGGACTAGCGGGAATGGAGACCCAGTACTTC.

The V call is TRBV5-1, the J call TRBJ1-3, with 9 bases matching TRBD1. This CDR3 contains 15 residues. V trimming: 0 bases; J trimming: 4 bases; junction bases outside the gene matches: 2. Germline CDR1 and CDR2: SGHRS and YFSETQ. The CDR3 DNA follows: TGCGCCAGCAGCTTGGGGACAGGGGCCGGAAACACCATATATTTT. Amino acids: CASSLGTGAGNTIYF.

V is TRBV7-8 and J is TRBJ2-7; D is perhaps TRBD1 (6 bases). Germline CDR1 reads SGHVS; CDR2 reads FQNEAQ. This CDR3 is built from 14 residues. V shed 5 bases and J shed 7 bases, with 18 bases lying between them. In nucleotides, the CDR3 is TGTGCCAGCAGCACGACACAGGGTTCTGAAGAGCAGTACTTC. It encodes CASSTTQGSEEQYF.

This rearrangement joins TRBV7-2 to TRBJ1-2, with D perhaps matching TRBD1 (5 bases). V was trimmed by 7 bases and J by 3 bases, leaving 12 bases between them. In germline, CDR1 is SGHTA, CDR2 FQGNSA. CDR3 length: 13 amino acids. The CDR3 DNA is TGTGCCAGCAACTCCGGGACTGACTATGGCTACACCTTC. Translating gives CASNSGTDYGYTF. Variable domain in full (rest from reference TRBV7-2 and TRBJ1-2): GAGVSQSPSNKVTEKGKDVELRCDPISGHTALYWYRQSLGQGLEFLIYFQGNSAPDKSGLPSDRFSAERTGGSVSTLTIQRTQQEDSAVYLCASNSGTDYGYTFGSGTRLTVV.

Here the CDR3 DNA reads TGTGCCAGAAGCTTGCGACTAGCGGGAGGGCCATCTGGCACAGATACGCAGTATTTT. Translated, it gives CARSLRLAGGPSGTDTQYF. The chain recombines TRBV7-5 with TRBJ2-3; TRBD2, the table's D call, lacks a check against the DNA. TRBV7-5 represents a pseudogene. The CDR3 is made up of 19 amino acids.